This TCR beta chain emerged from a study of CXCR3-negative and CXCR3-positive naive CD8 T cells. Whole-study context: Sequencing brought in 120 million to 150 million TRB reads altogether, and each library got about 1.5 +/- 0.3 million.

Study-wide points: Higher TRB CDR3 hydrophobicity marked CXCR3-positive naive cells relative to CXCR3-negative naive cells. The TRBV-TRBJ usage of naive CXCR3-negative and CXCR3-positive cells was similar, but that of memory cells differed.

As for this clonotype: Its antigen is not known.

The length of the CDR3 is 14 residues. 5' RACE that incorporated UMI labels was used to prepare the TRB cDNA libraries. TCRdb re-analyzed the 5' RACE reads; it lists each CDR3 protein once, without DNA. This table holds over 150,000 distinct CDR3 sequences. Each CD8+ T cell subset was flow-sorted in triplicate. Every sort contained 300,000 cells. Within the CD8+ T cell compartment, naive cells were CD45RO-CCR7+CD27+CD95-. This receptor was obtained from a human donor in good health. Some clones in this sample may be carry-over from other donors' samples. Sequenced material: naive CXCR3+ CD8+ T cells from blood. Subset described: CD45RO-CCR7+CD27+CD95- naive CD8+ T cells expressing CXCR3 (TNR3+). The genes are TRBV12-3 or TRBV12-4 and TRBJ2-1; checking the TCRdb D call of TRBD1 is not possible without DNA. The CDR3 spells CASSRDRDYNEQFF.